This T cell receptor (beta chain) came from a study of breast tumors, draining lymph nodes, adjacent tissues. General study findings and limits: Compared with lymph nodes, tumors were less diverse; compared with nontumor tissue, more.

Breast cancer patients provided tissue from their axillary draining lymph nodes. TCRdb reprocessed the multiplex PCR reads with MiXCR, giving one entry per CDR3 protein. The data contain under 300,000 distinct CDR3 sequences, less than 35% of them singletons. This clonotype was seen a few times. The antigen remains undetermined. Trimming stripped 4 bases from V and 0 bases from J, with 16 bases between. This CDR3 contains 17 residues. Germline CDR1 reads SGHAT; CDR2 reads FQNNGV. The sample taken for sequencing was axillary lymph node tissue. The rearrangement uses TRBV11-2 and TRBJ2-1; a possible D gene is TRBD2 (6 bases). The TCR comes from a female donor with breast cancer. Some clones in this sample may be carry-over from other donors' samples. The chain's CDR3 is CASSSSPGTPSYNEQFF. CDR3 nucleotide sequence: TGTGCCAGCAGCTCCTCCCCCGGGACTCCCTCCTACAATGAGCAGTTCTTC. The full variable domain, its missing parts supplied by reference TRBV11-2 and TRBJ2-1, is EAGVAQSPRYKIIEKRQSVAFWCNPISGHATLYWYQQILGQGPKLLIQFQNNGVVDDSQLPKDRFSAERLKGVDSTLKIQPAKLEDSAVYLCASSSSPGTPSYNEQFFGPGTRLTVL.